The 17 T cell receptor beta chains below come from one sample, sequenced in a study of T cell clonality in common variable immunodeficiency. No antigen has been identified for these receptors. Study-wide findings and caveats: Reportedly, TCR beta sequences from common variable immunodeficiency showed fewer deletions and N-nucleotide insertions.

The method was immunoSEQ multiplex PCR; TCRdb's version includes in-frame clones alone and lacks a portion of them. The profile covers approximately 11,000 clones, none occurring a single time. Sequencing was done on a sample of peripheral blood mononuclear cells. The receptors derive from a human donor with common variable immunodeficiency.

The table lists this clone with a few counts. The read ends 3 residues shy of where the CDR3 ends; the end is completed using the germline J gene. The J gene is TRBJ1-4, the V gene TRBV7-2; tentative D call: TRBD1 (5 bases). The V gene's germline CDR1 is SGHTA and CDR2 FQGNSA. V lost 3 bases and J 7 bases, leaving 9 bases between the germline ends. This CDR3 is built from 13 residues. The DNA read from the CDR3 is TGTGCCAGCAGCTTGGGGCGTGGTGAAAAA. It codes for CASSLGRGEK. The whole CDR3 protein reads CASSLGRGEKLFF.

This clone was observed a handful of times. The CDR3 goes on 3 residues after the read ends, and that part is filled in from the germline J gene. This chain joins TRBV5-1 and TRBJ2-2, with D unresolved. The CDR3 contains 13 residues. Per germline, CDR1 SGHRS and CDR2 YFSETQ. V was clipped by 0 bases and J by 3 bases, with 3 bases between them. The CDR3 spells CASSLEDTGELFF. CDR3 bases read: TGCGCCAGCAGCTTGGAGGACACCGGGGAG.

This clone was counted between two and nine times. The read finishes 3 residues shy of the CDR3 end, and the germline J gene is used to complete it. V gene TRBV5-1 combines with J gene TRBJ2-7; D not certain. CDR3 size: 15 residues. Germline CDR1 and CDR2: SGHRS and YFSETQ. With 0 bases removed from V and 2 bases from J, the gap between germline ends came to 12 bases. CDR3 bases read: TGCGCCAGCAGCTTGGCTGCGACTGTGACCTACGAG. Translated, it gives CASSLAATVTYE. The whole CDR3 protein reads CASSLAATVTYEQYF.

To note about this clone: The sequence runs out 3 residues before the end of the CDR3; the remainder is reconstructed from the germline J gene. V usage is TRBV30 and J usage is TRBJ2-1, with 13 bases fitting TRBD2. The CDR3 contains 16 residues. V lost 3 bases, J lost 9 bases, and 11 bases stayed unmatched. From germline, CDR1 is GTSNPN and CDR2 SVGIG (reference sequence). The CDR3 bases that were read are TGTGCCTGGAGGGGGCTCGGACTAGCGGGAGTCGGTGAG. This sequence encodes CAWRGLGLAGVGE. The complete CDR3 protein is CAWRGLGLAGVGEQFF.

This clone was observed a handful of times. The read terminates 3 residues ahead of where the CDR3 ends, so the germline J gene completes it. The chain combines TRBV19 with TRBJ2-2; 10 bases match TRBD2. CDR3 size: 16 residues. Germline loops: CDR1 LNHDA, CDR2 SQIVND (reference sequence). V was pared by 4 bases and J by 0 bases, with 2 bases of the junction left unmatched. The DNA read from the CDR3 is TGTGCCAGTAGTACCGGGACTAGCGCGAACACCGGGGAG. Protein product: CASSTGTSANTGE. The entire CDR3 reads CASSTGTSANTGELFF.

There are a few counts of this clone. Read sequence stops 3 residues before the CDR3 end, and the germline J gene provides the missing end. The J gene is TRBJ2-5, the V gene TRBV7-9, with TRBD2 matching 7 bases. Unmatched junction bases numbered 5, after V lost 3 bases and J lost 1 base. CDR3 length equals 15 residues. From germline, CDR1 is SEHNR and CDR2 FQNEAQ (reference sequence). Incomplete CDR3 DNA: TGTGCCAGCAGCTTCGGCGGGAGCTCCCAAGAGACC. Translated: CASSFGGSSQET. The entire CDR3 is CASSFGGSSQETQYF.

This clone is labeled medium-sized (0.01 to 0.1%). The CDR3 end is not reached by the read, which stops 3 residues before it; the germline J gene fills it in. The chain employs TRBV20-1 and TRBJ2-7; D might be TRBD1 (5 bases). The germline V gene encodes CDR1 DFQATT and CDR2 SNEGSKA (reference sequence). This CDR3 region has 14 residues. Trimming removed 3 bases at V and 5 bases at J, with 17 bases between. The CDR3 here is CSASLGEENHEQYF. The covered CDR3 bases are TGCAGTGCTAGTTTAGGGGAAGAGAACCACGAG.

The covered CDR3 bases are TGTGCCAGTAGTGCCGGCCCGGGTGTCCAAGAGACC. Encoded protein: CASSAGPGVQET. The whole CDR3 is CASSAGPGVQETQYF. This chain links TRBV19 with TRBJ2-5; D gene ambiguous. The read ends 3 residues before the CDR3 terminus; that terminus is restored from the germline J gene. The CDR3 spans 15 residues. Between the trimmed V and J ends, which lost 5 bases and 1 base, there was a span of 14 bases. Germline V gene lookup returns CDR1 LNHDA and CDR2 SQIVND (reference sequence).

In its sample, this clone was seen a few times. CDR3 bases read: TGTGCCAGCAGCTTCGCCACTAATCAGCCC. It encodes CASSFATNQP. The whole CDR3 is CASSFATNQPQHF. V and J are TRBV7-3 and TRBJ1-5; no definite D call. Read sequence stops 3 residues before the CDR3 end, and the germline J gene provides the missing end. CDR1 and CDR2 (germline): SGHTA, FQGTGA. Trimming removed 3 bases at V and 4 bases at J, with 7 bases between. The CDR3 runs to 13 residues.

This clone appeared a few times. The DNA ends 3 residues before the CDR3 does, and the rest of the CDR3 is filled in from the germline J gene. This chain uses TRBV5-6 with TRBJ1-5; 7 bases are shared with TRBD1. The CDR3 is 13 residues long. Germline V gives CDR1 SGHDT, CDR2 YYEEEE. Trimming took 3 bases from V and 6 from J; bases not matched to a gene: 3. The CDR3 sequence is CASSSSGGQPQHF. The sequenced CDR3 bases are TGTGCCAGCAGCTCCTCAGGGGGTCAGCCC. Full variable domain (missing parts from reference TRBV5-6 and TRBJ1-5): DAGVTQSPTHLIKTRGQQVTLRCSPKSGHDTVSWYQQALGQGPQFIFQYYEEEERQRGNFPDRFSGHQFPNYSSELNVNALLLGDSALYLCASSSSGGQPQHFGDGTRLSIL.

As concerns this clone: The missing CDR3 end, 3 residues past where the read stops, is filled in from the germline J gene. This chain uses TRBV30 with TRBJ2-1; a possible D gene is TRBD1 (5 bases). The germline gives CDR1 GTSNPN, CDR2 SVGIG (reference sequence). There are 14 residues in the CDR3. The V and J ends lost 5 bases and 5 bases respectively, with 16 bases between them. The CDR3 spells CAWLEKRQNNEQFF. The CDR3 bases that were read are TGTGCCTGGCTCGAAAAACGACAGAACAATGAG.

In its sample, this clone ranks as medium-sized. The observed sequence ends 3 residues before the CDR3 terminus, with the missing tail filled in from the germline J gene. The V call is TRBV6-4, the J call TRBJ2-3, with 7 nucleotides matching TRBD2. This CDR3 is 13 amino acids long. CDR1 MRHNA and CDR2 SNTAGT come from the germline V gene. V lost 8 bases to trimming and J lost 3 bases; unmatched junction nucleotides: 5. CDR3 amino acids: CASGSSGTDTQYF. The covered CDR3 bases are TGTGCCAGCGGAAGTAGCGGGACAGATACG.

This clone has just a few counts. The read comes to an end 3 residues before the CDR3 does, leaving the germline J gene to fill in the end. This chain joins TRBV30 and TRBJ1-2; D might be TRBD1 (5 bases). The V gene's germline CDR1 is GTSNPN and CDR2 SVGIG (reference sequence). V lost 4 bases, J lost 4 bases, and 19 bases lay in between. This CDR3 is 15 amino acids long. The CDR3 here is CAWIPPFRGFYGYTF. Incomplete CDR3 DNA: TGTGCCTGGATTCCCCCGTTTAGGGGATTCTATGGC. The entire variable domain, with the rest obtained from reference TRBV30 and TRBJ1-2, is as follows: SQTIHQWPATLVQPVGSPLSLECTVEGTSNPNLYWYRQAAGRGLQLLFYSVGIGQISSEVPQNLSASRPQDRQFILSSKKLLLSDSGFYLCAWIPPFRGFYGYTFGSGTRLTVV.

This clone was seen a few times. The read halts 3 residues ahead of the CDR3 end, with the missing end drawn from the germline J gene. The genes are TRBV19 and TRBJ1-1; the D is unclear. The germline V and J ends were trimmed by 3 bases and 4 bases, with 6 bases remaining between them. This CDR3 region has 12 residues. CDR1 and CDR2 from the germline V gene are LNHDA and SQIVND (reference sequence). The part of the CDR3 DNA that was read is TGTGCCAGTAGTATGAGGTCCACTGAA. Translation gives CASSMRSTE. The CDR3 reads in full as CASSMRSTEAFF.

Comments on this clone: The CDR3 end is not reached by the read, which stops 3 residues before it; the germline J gene fills it in. V gene TRBV7-9 combines with J gene TRBJ2-7; TRBD1 matches at 8 bases. Trimming removed 0 bases from V and 5 bases from J; junction bases left unmatched: 6. CDR3 length equals 15 residues. Germline V gene data show CDR1 as SEHNR and CDR2 as FQNEAQ (reference sequence). The covered CDR3 bases are TGTGCCAGCAGCTTAGCAGGACAGGGACTTGACGAG. It is translated as CASSLAGQGLDE. In full, the CDR3 is CASSLAGQGLDEQYF. The complete variable domain, with remaining parts taken from reference TRBV7-9 and TRBJ2-7, reads DTGVSQNPRHKITKRGQNVTFRCDPISEHNRLYWYRQTLGQGPEFLTYFQNEAQLEKSRLLSDRFSAERPKGSFSTLEIQRTEQGDSAMYLCASSLAGQGLDEQYFGPGTRLTVT.

Note on this clone: The observed sequence ends 3 residues before the CDR3 terminus, with the missing tail filled in from the germline J gene. The V and J genes are TRBV7-8 and TRBJ2-1, with 10 positions matching TRBD1. Germline V gene sequence: CDR1 SGHVS, CDR2 FQNEAQ. Germline trimming cut 5 bases from V and 6 bases from J; bases unmatched to any gene: 7. The CDR3 length is 15 residues. This chain's CDR3 is CASSPRQGASNEQFF. CDR3 DNA, as far as it was read: TGTGCCAGCAGCCCCAGACAGGGGGCCAGCAATGAG.

By frequency in the sample, this clone is medium-sized. From the germline J gene comes the end of the CDR3, since the read stops 3 residues before it. The chain employs TRBV28 and TRBJ2-1; 12 bases match TRBD2. V dropped 2 bases and J dropped 5; count of bases not matched to a gene: 16. Germline V CDR1 and CDR2: MDHEN, SYDVKM. CDR3 length equals 20 residues. The CDR3 bases that were read are TGTGCCAGCAGTTTACCCCTAGCGGGAGGGACTCGGCTCCTACACAATGAG. It translates to CASSLPLAGGTRLLHNE. The CDR3 in full is CASSLPLAGGTRLLHNEQFF.